The next 14 T cell receptor beta chains were all read from a single sample in a study of blood T cell repertoires in COVID-19. Assay used: immunoSEQ multiplex PCR; TCRdb lists only in-frame clones, some missing. This table holds some 41,000 clones, over 70% found once. The sequenced sample was peripheral blood. The source of these receptors is a woman older than 75 with active or convalescent COVID-19.

The genes are TRBV29-1 and TRBJ2-7, with 7 bases lining up with TRBD1. This CDR3 is 12 amino acids long. Germline loops: CDR1 SQVTM, CDR2 ANQGSEA. The junction had 7 bases not matched to a gene; V was cut back by 6 bases and J by 5 bases. The CDR3 region is CSVWTGIHEQYF. The CDR3 nucleotides read TGCAGCGTCTGGACAGGTATCCACGAGCAGTACTTC.

The chain links TRBV19 to TRBJ2-1; TRBD2 matches at 7 bases. From germline, CDR1 is LNHDA and CDR2 SQIVND (reference sequence). V lost 5 bases to trimming and J lost 3 bases; unmatched junction nucleotides: 10. This CDR3 contains 16 residues. The CDR3 DNA follows: TGTGCCAGTAGTCTAGGACTAGTCCTTCACTACAATGAGCAGTTCTTC. Encoded protein: CASSLGLVLHYNEQFF.

V is TRBV19 and J is TRBJ2-1; a possible D gene is TRBD2 (5 bases). Trimming took 0 bases from V and 4 from J, leaving 10 bases between them. From germline, CDR1 is LNHDA and CDR2 SQIVND (reference sequence). The CDR3 contains 15 residues. The CDR3 region has the DNA TGTGCCAGTAGTATAGATACGGGGAGTTACAATGAGCAGTTCTTC. Translated: CASSIDTGSYNEQFF.

This chain uses TRBV30 with TRBJ1-2; TRBD1 matches at 7 bases. The CDR3 contains 14 residues. Germline CDR1 and CDR2: GTSNPN and SVGIG (reference sequence). The V segment lost 6 bases and the J segment 2 bases; nucleotides outside the gene matches: 9. CDR3: CACTMDRSNYGYTF. The CDR3 nucleotides are TGTGCCTGCACCATGGACAGGAGCAACTATGGCTACACCTTC.

The chain couples TRBV3-1 (or the pseudogene TRBV3-2) to TRBJ2-7; 12 bases agree with TRBD2. CDR1 and CDR2 from the germline V gene are LGHDT and YNNKEL (reference sequence). The CDR3 sequence is 16 residues long. V gave up 3 bases and J gave up 4 bases; unmatched junction bases: 7. In DNA form, the CDR3 reads TGTGCCAGCAGCCAGGAACAGACTAGCGGGAGTTACGAGCAGTACTTC. It specifies CASSQEQTSGSYEQYF.

The chain carries TRBV2 and TRBJ1-1; TRBD1 matches at 7 bases. The J segment lost 4 bases and the V segment lost 3 bases, leaving 5 bases of the junction unmatched. The CDR3 contains 14 residues. Per the germline V gene, CDR1 is SNHLY and CDR2 is FYNNEI. This CDR3 reads CASSDPAGGTEAFF. The DNA of the CDR3 is TGTGCCAGCAGTGACCCGGCAGGGGGCACTGAAGCTTTCTTT.

The chain recombines TRBV5-1 with TRBJ2-5, with 13 bases lining up with TRBD2. The germline CDR1 and CDR2 sequences are SGHRS and YFSETQ. V gave up 4 bases and J gave up 4 bases; unmatched junction bases: 7. This CDR3 spans 16 amino acids. The CDR3 sequence is CASSTGLAGDSETQYF. In DNA, the CDR3 is TGCGCCAGCAGCACCGGACTAGCGGGAGATTCAGAGACCCAGTACTTC. Based on the CDR3 plus reference TRBV5-1 and TRBJ2-5, the full variable domain is KAGVTQTPRYLIKTRGQQVTLSCSPISGHRSVSWYQQTPGQGLQFLFEYFSETQRNKGNFPGRFSGRQFSNSRSEMNVSTLELGDSALYLCASSTGLAGDSETQYFGPGTRLLVL.

The chain recombines TRBV4-3 with TRBJ2-5, with 9 bases identical to TRBD1. The V gene's germline CDR1 is LGHNA and CDR2 YSLEER. The CDR3 has 15 amino acids. Unmatched junction bases numbered 7, after V lost 3 bases and J lost 5 bases. The CDR3 spells CASSHADRGAETQYF. CDR3 nucleotide sequence: TGCGCCAGCAGCCATGCGGACAGGGGTGCGGAGACCCAGTACTTC.

CDR3 region: CASSEYGGNQPQHF. Written as DNA, the CDR3 is TGTGCCAGCAGTGAATACGGGGGGAATCAGCCCCAGCATTTT. V usage is TRBV6-1 and J usage is TRBJ1-5; possible D gene TRBD1, 5 bases. Germline loops: CDR1 MNHNS, CDR2 SASEGT. This CDR3 is 14 amino acids long. V was shortened by 2 bases and J by 4 bases, with 9 bases between the two germline ends.

V usage is TRBV18 and J usage is TRBJ1-5, with TRBD1 identical over 9 bases. Losses at the gene ends were 3 bases for V and 4 bases for J; bases not matched to a gene: 1. Germline loops: CDR1 KGHSH, CDR2 LQKENI. This CDR3 contains 14 residues. Here the CDR3 reads CASSPDRGNQPQHF. The DNA of the CDR3 is TGTGCCAGCTCACCGGACAGGGGAAATCAGCCCCAGCATTTT.

V is TRBV6-2 or TRBV6-3 and J is TRBJ1-1; D may be TRBD1 (6 bases). The CDR3 sequence is 14 residues long. Trimming left V 3 bases short and J 7 bases short, with 15 bases between. CDR1 is MNHEY, CDR2 SVGEGT, per germline. The CDR3 sequence is CASSYPSPTGEAFF. The CDR3 DNA reads TGTGCCAGCAGTTATCCCTCTCCGACAGGTGAAGCTTTCTTT.

The V gene is TRBV6-1, the J gene TRBJ1-2; D gene ambiguous. Germline loops: CDR1 MNHNS, CDR2 SASEGT. The V end lost 1 base, the J end lost 8 bases, and 11 bases lay between the germline ends. The CDR3 is 13 amino acids. In DNA, the CDR3 is TGTGCCAGCAGTGAAGTTGAACTCTACGGCTACACCTTC. Protein sequence: CASSEVELYGYTF.

This clone showed up just a few times. This chain links TRBV4-2 with TRBJ2-1; D perhaps matches TRBD2 (6 bases). Germline-derived CDR1 and CDR2 are LGHNA and YNFKEQ. The CDR3 spans 15 residues. Between the trimmed V and J ends, which lost 1 base and 8 bases, there was a span of 15 bases. The DNA for the CDR3 is TGTGCCAGCAGCCAAGGGGACCCGGGGGACGATGAGCAGTTCTTC. Its protein product is CASSQGDPGDDEQFF.

In this sample, this clone turned up once. V is TRBV6-2 or TRBV6-3 and J is TRBJ2-1; D ambiguous. Germline V gives CDR1 MNHEY, CDR2 SVGEGT. This CDR3 is built from 16 residues. V was clipped by 4 bases and J by 0 bases, with 13 bases between them. CDR3 residues: CASSLYSSSSYNEQFF. Written as DNA, the CDR3 is TGTGCCAGCAGTTTGTACAGTTCCAGCTCCTACAATGAGCAGTTCTTC.